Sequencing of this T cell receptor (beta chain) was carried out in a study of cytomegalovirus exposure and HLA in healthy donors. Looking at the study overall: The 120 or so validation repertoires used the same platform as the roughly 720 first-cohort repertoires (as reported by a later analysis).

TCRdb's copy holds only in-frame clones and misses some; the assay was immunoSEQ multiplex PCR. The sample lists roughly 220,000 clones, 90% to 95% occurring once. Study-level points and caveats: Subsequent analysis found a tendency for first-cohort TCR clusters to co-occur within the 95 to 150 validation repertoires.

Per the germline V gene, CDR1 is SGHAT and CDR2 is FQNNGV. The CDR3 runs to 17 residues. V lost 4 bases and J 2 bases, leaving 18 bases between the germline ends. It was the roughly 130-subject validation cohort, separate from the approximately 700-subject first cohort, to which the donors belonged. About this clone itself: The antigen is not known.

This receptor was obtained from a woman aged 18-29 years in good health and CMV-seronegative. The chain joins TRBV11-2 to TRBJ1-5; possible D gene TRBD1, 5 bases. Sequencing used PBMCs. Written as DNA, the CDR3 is TGTGCCAGCAGCTGGGGCAGATCTGGTGGGCGCAATCAGCCCCAGCATTTT. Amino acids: CASSWGRSGGRNQPQHF.